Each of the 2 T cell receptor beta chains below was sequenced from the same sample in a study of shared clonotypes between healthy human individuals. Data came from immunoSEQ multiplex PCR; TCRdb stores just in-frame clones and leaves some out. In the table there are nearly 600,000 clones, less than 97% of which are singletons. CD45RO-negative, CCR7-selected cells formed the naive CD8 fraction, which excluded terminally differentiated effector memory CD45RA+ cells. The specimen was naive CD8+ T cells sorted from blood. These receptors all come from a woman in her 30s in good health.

The chain's CDR3 is CASSPTTAGATDTQYF. CDR3 DNA: TGTGCCAGCAGTCCAACAACAGCGGGAGCGACAGATACGCAGTATTTT. The V and J genes are TRBV27 and TRBJ2-3, with 8 nucleotides matching TRBD2. Germline values: CDR1 MNHEY, CDR2 SMNVEV (reference sequence). V shed 5 bases, J shed 3 bases, and the junction held 10 bases outside the gene matches. CDR3 length equals 16 residues.

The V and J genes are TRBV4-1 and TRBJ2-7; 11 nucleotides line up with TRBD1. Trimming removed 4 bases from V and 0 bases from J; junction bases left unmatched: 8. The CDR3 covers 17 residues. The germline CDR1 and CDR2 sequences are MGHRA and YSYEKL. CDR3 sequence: CASSLGPGTGGSYEQYF. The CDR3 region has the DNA TGCGCCAGCAGCCTCGGGCCAGGGACAGGGGGCTCCTACGAGCAGTACTTC.